A single sample is the source of the 18 T cell receptor beta chains below, sequenced in a study of T cell responses to AZD1222 COVID-19 vaccine. Repertoires were generated with immunoSEQ multiplex PCR, while TCRdb's copy carries only in-frame clones and drops some. The data show some 110,000 clones, around 82% seen once. Sequencing was performed on peripheral blood, taken on day 0 of AZD1222 vaccination. The receptors shown here come from an adult in good health.

The chain employs TRBV6-2 or TRBV6-3 and TRBJ2-1; the D is unclear. CDR3 length equals 11 residues. The germline CDR1 and CDR2 sequences are MNHEY and SVGEGT. The V and J ends lost 3 bases and 7 bases respectively, with 4 bases between them. CDR3 in DNA: TGTGCCAGCAGTTATCATAATGAGCAGTTCTTC. Its protein product is CASSYHNEQFF.

V usage is TRBV10-3 and J usage is TRBJ2-7; no firm D call. The germline V gene has CDR1 ENHRY and CDR2 SYGVKD. With 3 bases removed from V and 3 bases from J, the gap between germline ends came to 12 bases. There are 14 residues in the CDR3. The CDR3 DNA follows: TGTGCCATCAGTGAACCCCGGGTAGGCTACGAGCAGTACTTC. Encoded protein: CAISEPRVGYEQYF.

The gene calls are TRBV3-1 (or the pseudogene TRBV3-2) and TRBJ2-7, with 9 nucleotides matching TRBD1. V lost 1 base to trimming and J lost 12 bases; unmatched junction nucleotides: 4. Germline V lookup: CDR1 LGHDT, CDR2 YNNKEL (reference sequence). The length of the CDR3 is 12 residues. The CDR3 DNA reads as TGTGCCAGCAGCCAAGGGGACAGGGCGACGTACTTC. Translated: CASSQGDRATYF.

The CDR3 DNA follows: TGTGCCAGCAGACCTCCACTAAATGAGCAGTTCTTC. The encoded protein is CASRPPLNEQFF. V and J are TRBV28 and TRBJ2-1; D uncertain. The CDR3 loop spans 12 amino acids. Germline V gene lookup returns CDR1 MDHEN and CDR2 SYDVKM. The germline V and J ends were trimmed by 6 bases and 7 bases, with 10 bases remaining between them.

The rearrangement links TRBV5-1 to TRBJ1-4, with D possibly matching TRBD1 (5 bases). V lost 1 base, J lost 5 bases, and 12 bases lay in between. The length of the CDR3 is 15 residues. The germline V gene encodes CDR1 SGHRS and CDR2 YFSETQ. CDR3 loop: CASSLNPGQNEKLFF. The CDR3 DNA sequence: TGCGCCAGCAGCTTGAATCCCGGACAAAATGAAAAACTGTTTTTT.

The J gene is TRBJ2-1, the V gene TRBV28, with 12 bases lining up with TRBD2. In germline, CDR1 is MDHEN, CDR2 SYDVKM. The CDR3 consists of 16 residues. V shed 3 bases, J shed 9 bases, and the junction held 9 bases outside the gene matches. The CDR3 is CASSFVGLAGKGEQFF. CDR3 DNA sequence: TGTGCCAGCAGTTTCGTCGGACTAGCGGGAAAGGGTGAGCAGTTCTTC.

This chain's CDR3 is CATSREIAGGSKNIQYF. CDR3 sequence (DNA): TGTGCCACCAGCAGAGAAATAGCGGGAGGGAGTAAAAACATTCAGTACTTC. This sequence joins TRBV15 and TRBJ2-4, with 11 bases that match TRBD2. The V and J ends lost 0 bases and 4 bases, in that order; junction bases with no gene match: 5. The CDR3 length is 17 residues. CDR1 and CDR2 from the germline V gene are LNHNV and YYDKDF (reference sequence).

The V and J genes are TRBV6-6 and TRBJ1-5, with 7 bases identical to TRBD1. Looked up from germline, CDR1 is MNHNY and CDR2 is SVGAGI (reference sequence). J lost 2 bases, V lost 7 bases, and 5 bases had no gene match. The CDR3 length is 14 residues. CDR3 bases: TGTGCCAGCACCCAGGGGGAGGGCAATCAGCCCCAGCATTTT. This translates into CASTQGEGNQPQHF.

V usage is TRBV14 and J usage is TRBJ1-6; no clear D. Germline V gene sequence: CDR1 SGHDN, CDR2 FVKESK. V lost 0 bases and J 4 bases, leaving 4 bases between the germline ends. The CDR3 consists of 14 residues. The CDR3 region is CASSQEVYNSPLHF. CDR3 DNA: TGTGCCAGCAGCCAAGAGGTTTATAATTCACCCCTCCACTTT.

The sample holds a few counts of this clone. The sample has other DNA sequences that encode this CDR3 too. The genes are TRBV5-1 and TRBJ1-5; a weak D match, TRBD1 (6 bases). The V gene lost 0 bases and the J gene lost 3 bases, with 10 bases spanning the gap. Germline CDR1 is SGHRS and CDR2 is YFSETQ. The CDR3 sequence is 15 residues long. CDR3 sequence (DNA): TGCGCCAGCAGCTTGGGGACAGTCGACAATCAGCCCCAGCATTTT. Translated, it gives CASSLGTVDNQPQHF.

The V call is TRBV7-2, the J call TRBJ2-3; D is ambiguous. CDR1 and CDR2 from the germline V gene are SGHTA and FQGNSA. V was pared by 8 bases and J by 2 bases, with 8 bases between. The CDR3 covers 12 residues. CDR3 amino acids: CASSAFTDTQYF. The CDR3 nucleotides are TGTGCCAGCTCCGCGTTCACAGATACGCAGTATTTT.

V is TRBV28 and J is TRBJ1-2; the match to TRBD1 covers 12 bases. The CDR3 contains 15 residues. The J segment lost 5 bases and the V segment lost 6 bases, leaving 7 bases of the junction unmatched. Germline loops: CDR1 MDHEN, CDR2 SYDVKM. In nucleotides, the CDR3 is TGTGCCAGCAGCCCGGGACAGGGGGCAAGATATGGCTACACCTTC. Encoded protein: CASSPGQGARYGYTF.

This chain connects TRBV3-1 (or the pseudogene TRBV3-2) to TRBJ1-5, with D perhaps matching TRBD1 (5 bases). The ends were cut back, 4 bases at V and 2 bases at J, with 9 bases in the middle. The CDR3 runs 14 residues. Germline CDR1 LGHDT, CDR2 YNNKEL (reference sequence). DNA for the CDR3: TGTGCCAGCAGCCCCGGGGGAGGCAATCAGCCCCAGCATTTT. Translating gives CASSPGGGNQPQHF.

The chain couples TRBV6-2 or TRBV6-3 to TRBJ2-7, with D hard to call. Germline CDR1 MNHEY, CDR2 SVGEGT. V was trimmed by 2 bases and J by 2 bases, leaving 10 bases between them. This CDR3 has 14 amino acids. This chain's CDR3 is CASSYPWGPYEQYF. CDR3 bases: TGTGCCAGCAGTTACCCCTGGGGTCCCTACGAGCAGTACTTC.

Details on this clone: Sequence at one end of the junction differs from germline and may be a read error. The identical CDR3 is also encoded by other nucleotide sequences in the sample. This chain joins TRBV2 and TRBJ2-5; no clear D gene. CDR1 SNHLY and CDR2 FYNNEI come from the germline V gene. This CDR3 comprises 11 residues. This chain's CDR3 is CASSEGGTQYF. The CDR3 nucleotides read TGTGCCAGCAGCGAAGGCGGGACCCAGTACTTC.

The V and J genes are TRBV7-9 and TRBJ2-6; D gene unclear. The ends were cut back, 4 bases at V and 0 bases at J, with 16 bases in the middle. The CDR3 covers 18 residues. Germline values: CDR1 SEHNR, CDR2 FQNEAQ (reference sequence). CDR3 amino acids: CASSSPLQHRSGANVLTF. The CDR3 DNA sequence: TGTGCCAGCAGCTCCCCGCTACAGCATCGCTCTGGGGCCAACGTCCTGACTTTC.

This rearrangement joins TRBV7-2 to TRBJ1-5; D gene ambiguous. Per germline, CDR1 SGHTA and CDR2 FQGNSA. CDR3 length: 14 residues. V was trimmed by 1 base and J by 4 bases, leaving 8 bases between them. The CDR3 spells CASSLEFANQPQHF. In DNA, the CDR3 is TGTGCCAGCAGCTTAGAATTTGCAAATCAGCCCCAGCATTTT. Complete variable domain (other parts from reference TRBV7-2 and TRBJ1-5): GAGVSQSPSNKVTEKGKDVELRCDPISGHTALYWYRQSLGQGLEFLIYFQGNSAPDKSGLPSDRFSAERTGGSVSTLTIQRTQQEDSAVYLCASSLEFANQPQHFGDGTRLSIL.

In this sample, this clone turned up a few times. CDR3 residues: CSASRAGGYGYTF. DNA for the CDR3: TGCAGTGCTAGTAGGGCAGGGGGGTACGGCTACACCTTC. This sequence joins TRBV20-1 and TRBJ1-2, with TRBD1 matching 7 bases. V dropped 3 bases and J dropped 8; count of bases not matched to a gene: 9. The germline V gene has CDR1 DFQATT and CDR2 SNEGSKA (reference sequence). The CDR3 runs to 13 residues.